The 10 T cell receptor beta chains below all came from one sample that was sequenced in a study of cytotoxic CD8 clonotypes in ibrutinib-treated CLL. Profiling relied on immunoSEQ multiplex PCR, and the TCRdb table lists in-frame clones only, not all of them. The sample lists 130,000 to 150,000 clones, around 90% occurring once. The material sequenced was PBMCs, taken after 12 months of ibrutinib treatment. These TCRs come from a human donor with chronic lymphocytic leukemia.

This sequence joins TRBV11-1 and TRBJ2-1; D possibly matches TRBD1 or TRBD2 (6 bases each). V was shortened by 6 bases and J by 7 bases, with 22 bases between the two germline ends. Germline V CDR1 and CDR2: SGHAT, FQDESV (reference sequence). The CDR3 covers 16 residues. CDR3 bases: TGTGCCAGCAGTCACGAAGGGGGGAGTGGAGTGAATGAGCAGTTCTTC. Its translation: CASSHEGGSGVNEQFF.

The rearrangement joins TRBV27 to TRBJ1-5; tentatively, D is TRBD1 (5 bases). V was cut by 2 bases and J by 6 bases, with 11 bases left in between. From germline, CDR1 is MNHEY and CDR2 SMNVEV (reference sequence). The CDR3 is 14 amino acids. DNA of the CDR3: TGTGCCAGCAGTTTACAGACAGAAAGTCAGCCCCAGCATTTT. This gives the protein CASSLQTESQPQHF.

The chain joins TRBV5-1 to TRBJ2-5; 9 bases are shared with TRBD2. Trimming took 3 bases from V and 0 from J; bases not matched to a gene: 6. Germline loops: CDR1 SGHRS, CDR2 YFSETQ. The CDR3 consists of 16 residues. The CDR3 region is CASSSGTSTYQETQYF. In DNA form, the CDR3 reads TGCGCCAGCAGCTCAGGGACTAGCACGTACCAAGAGACCCAGTACTTC. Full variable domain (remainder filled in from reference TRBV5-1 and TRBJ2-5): KAGVTQTPRYLIKTRGQQVTLSCSPISGHRSVSWYQQTPGQGLQFLFEYFSETQRNKGNFPGRFSGRQFSNSRSEMNVSTLELGDSALYLCASSSGTSTYQETQYFGPGTRLLVL.

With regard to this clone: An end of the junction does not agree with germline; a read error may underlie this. The CDR3 DNA reads TGTGCTAGCAGCTTCGCAGGGGGCCTGGAGACCCAGTACTTC. Its protein is CASSFAGGLETQYF. This sequence joins TRBV7-7 and TRBJ2-5, with 8 bases fitting TRBD1. The CDR3 runs to 14 residues. CDR1 and CDR2 from the germline V gene are SSHAT and FNYEAQ (reference sequence).

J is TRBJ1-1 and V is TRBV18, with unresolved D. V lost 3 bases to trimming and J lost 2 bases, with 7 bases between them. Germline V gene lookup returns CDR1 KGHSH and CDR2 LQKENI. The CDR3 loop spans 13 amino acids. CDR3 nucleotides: TGTGCCAGCTCACCCAATGTTAACACTGAAGCTTTCTTT. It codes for CASSPNVNTEAFF.

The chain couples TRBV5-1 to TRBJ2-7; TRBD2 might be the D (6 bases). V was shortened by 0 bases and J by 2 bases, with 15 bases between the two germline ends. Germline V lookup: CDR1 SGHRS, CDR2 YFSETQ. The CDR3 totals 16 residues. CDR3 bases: TGCGCCAGCAGCTTGGAAGGGCGGGGCCCCACCTACGAGCAGTACTTC. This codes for CASSLEGRGPTYEQYF.

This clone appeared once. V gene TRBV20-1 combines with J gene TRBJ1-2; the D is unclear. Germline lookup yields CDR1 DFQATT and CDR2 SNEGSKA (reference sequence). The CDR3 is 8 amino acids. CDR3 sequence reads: CTSYGYTF. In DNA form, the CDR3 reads TGCACCTCCTATGGCTACACCTTC.

CDR3 protein: CASSLNLGLAGGRQFF. The CDR3 coding sequence is TGTGCCAGCAGCTTAAATTTGGGACTAGCGGGAGGGAGGCAGTTCTTC. The rearrangement links TRBV7-2 to TRBJ2-1, with 16 bases identical to TRBD2. With 2 bases clipped from V and 12 bases from J, the junction kept 7 bases outside the gene matches. Germline loops: CDR1 SGHTA, CDR2 FQGNSA. This CDR3 is 16 amino acids long.

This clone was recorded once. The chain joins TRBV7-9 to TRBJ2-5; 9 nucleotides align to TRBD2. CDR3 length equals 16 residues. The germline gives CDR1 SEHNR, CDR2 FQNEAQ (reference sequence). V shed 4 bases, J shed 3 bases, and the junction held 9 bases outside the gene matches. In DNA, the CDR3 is TGTGCCAGCAGCTCCCAGTACCTAGCGGGGAAAGAGACCCAGTACTTC. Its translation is CASSSQYLAGKETQYF.

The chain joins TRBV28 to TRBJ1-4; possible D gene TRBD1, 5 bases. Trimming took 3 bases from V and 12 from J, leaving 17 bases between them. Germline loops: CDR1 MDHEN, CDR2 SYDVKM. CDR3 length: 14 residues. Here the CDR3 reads CASSLGGDPAELFF. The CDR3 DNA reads TGTGCCAGCAGTTTGGGAGGGGACCCAGCCGAACTGTTTTTT.